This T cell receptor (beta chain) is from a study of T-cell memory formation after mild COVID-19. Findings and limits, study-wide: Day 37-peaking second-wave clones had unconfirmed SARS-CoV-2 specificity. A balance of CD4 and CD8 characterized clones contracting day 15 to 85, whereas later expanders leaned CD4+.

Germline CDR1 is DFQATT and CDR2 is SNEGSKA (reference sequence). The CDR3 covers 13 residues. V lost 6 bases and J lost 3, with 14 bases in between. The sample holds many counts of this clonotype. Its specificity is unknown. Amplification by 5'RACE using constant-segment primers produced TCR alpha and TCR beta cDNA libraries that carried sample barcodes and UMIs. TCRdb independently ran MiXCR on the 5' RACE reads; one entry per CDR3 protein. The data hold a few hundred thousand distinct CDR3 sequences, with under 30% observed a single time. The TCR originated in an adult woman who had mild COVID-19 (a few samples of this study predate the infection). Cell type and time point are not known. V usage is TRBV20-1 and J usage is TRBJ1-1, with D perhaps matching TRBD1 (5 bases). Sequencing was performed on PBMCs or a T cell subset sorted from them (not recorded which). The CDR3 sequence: CSAPRGMDTEAFF. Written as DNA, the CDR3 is TGCAGTGCGCCCCGGGGGATGGACACTGAAGCTTTCTTT.